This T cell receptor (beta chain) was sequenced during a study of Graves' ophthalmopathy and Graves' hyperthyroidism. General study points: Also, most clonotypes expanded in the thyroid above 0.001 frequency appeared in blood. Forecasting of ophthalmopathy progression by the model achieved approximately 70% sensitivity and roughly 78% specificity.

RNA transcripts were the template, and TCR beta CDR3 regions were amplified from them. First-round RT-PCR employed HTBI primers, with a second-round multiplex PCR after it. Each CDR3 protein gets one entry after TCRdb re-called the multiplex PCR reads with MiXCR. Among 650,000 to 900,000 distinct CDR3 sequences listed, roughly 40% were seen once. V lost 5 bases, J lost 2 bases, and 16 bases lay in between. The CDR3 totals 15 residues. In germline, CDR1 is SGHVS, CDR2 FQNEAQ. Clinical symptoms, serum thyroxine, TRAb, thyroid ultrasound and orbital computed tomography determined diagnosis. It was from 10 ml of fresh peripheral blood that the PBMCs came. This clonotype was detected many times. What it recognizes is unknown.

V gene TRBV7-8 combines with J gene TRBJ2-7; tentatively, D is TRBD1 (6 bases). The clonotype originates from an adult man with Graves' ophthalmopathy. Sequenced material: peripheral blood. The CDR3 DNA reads TGTGCCAGCAGCCCGATTTCAACAGGGACCTACGAGCAGTACTTC. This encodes CASSPISTGTYEQYF.